The present T cell receptor beta chain was sequenced within a study of siplizumab effects on memory and regulatory T cells. This table comes from immunoSEQ multiplex PCR, and its TCRdb copy is limited to in-frame clones, with some not included. The data contain 110,000 or so clones, 85% to 95% of them singletons. This CDR3 is 13 amino acids long. V was trimmed by 3 bases and J by 1 base, leaving 5 bases between them. Germline CDR1 and CDR2: LNHDA and SQIVND (reference sequence). This clone was recorded only once. Sequenced material: non-Treg CD4+ T cells sorted from blood. The receptor comes from a human donor in good health. The chain uses TRBV19 and TRBJ2-3; D call uncertain. The CDR3 DNA sequence: TGTGCCAGTAGTATTGCCCGCACAGATACGCAGTATTTT. This sequence encodes CASSIARTDTQYF. The whole variable domain, filled in from reference TRBV19 and TRBJ2-3, reads DGGITQSPKYLFRKEGQNVTLSCEQNLNHDAMYWYRQDPGQGLRLIYYSQIVNDFQKGDIAEGYSVSREKKESFPLTVTSAQKNPTAFYLCASSIARTDTQYFGPGTRLTVL.